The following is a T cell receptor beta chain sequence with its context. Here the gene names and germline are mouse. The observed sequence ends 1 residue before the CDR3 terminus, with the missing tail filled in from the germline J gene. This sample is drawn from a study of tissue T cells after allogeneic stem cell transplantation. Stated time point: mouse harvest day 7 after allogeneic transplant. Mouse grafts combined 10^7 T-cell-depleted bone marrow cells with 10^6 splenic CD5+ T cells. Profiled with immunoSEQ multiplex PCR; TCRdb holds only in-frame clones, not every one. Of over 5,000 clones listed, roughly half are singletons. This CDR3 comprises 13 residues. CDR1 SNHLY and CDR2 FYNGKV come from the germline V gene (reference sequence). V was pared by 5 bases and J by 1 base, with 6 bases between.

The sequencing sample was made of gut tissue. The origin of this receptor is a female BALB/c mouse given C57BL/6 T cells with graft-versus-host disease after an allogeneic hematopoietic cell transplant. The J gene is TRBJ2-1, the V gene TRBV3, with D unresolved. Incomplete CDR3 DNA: TGTGCCAGCAGCGGCCGGAACTATGCTGAGCAGTTC. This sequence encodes CASSGRNYAEQF. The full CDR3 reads CASSGRNYAEQFF.